This T cell receptor (beta chain) was sequenced during a study of cytomegalovirus exposure and HLA in healthy donors. In the PCR, 60 Vbeta and 13 Jbeta primers were used. Method: immunoSEQ multiplex PCR; TCRdb's copy keeps in-frame clones and lacks some. Of roughly 200,000 clones listed, roughly 85% are singletons. CDR3 length: 14 amino acids. In germline, CDR1 is MNHEY, CDR2 SMNVEV (reference sequence). V dropped 5 bases and J dropped 3 bases, with 11 bases sitting between them. The chain links TRBV27 to TRBJ1-5; a possible D gene is TRBD1 (6 bases). Sequencing used PBMCs. The source is a woman aged 45-59 years in good health and CMV-seronegative. The CDR3 DNA is TGTGCCAGCAGTCTCGACAGGATCAATCAGCCCCAGCATTTT. This encodes CASSLDRINQPQHF.